The rows below give T cell receptor beta chains drawn from one sample of a study of blood T cell repertoires in COVID-19. Assay used: immunoSEQ multiplex PCR; TCRdb lists only in-frame clones, some missing. The sample holds some 100,000 clones, 88% seen once. Sequenced input: peripheral blood. The receptors were gathered from a woman aged 55 to 70 with acute or convalescent COVID-19. CDR3s include the opening cysteine and the closing phenylalanine or tryptophan. D genes are given only for firm matches. Rows may omit the clone size; those that give it use once, few, many or a size class.

v_gene	j_gene	d_gene	abundance	len	CDR3nt	CDR3aa
TRBV7-9	TRBJ2-5	.	.	13	TGTGCCACGTCGTTTAACGGGGGAGAGACCCAGTACTTC	CATSFNGGETQYF
TRBV19	TRBJ1-2	TRBD1	once	17	TGTGCCAGTAGCCGGCATGATACCAGGGGGCAAAGATATGGCTACACCTTC	CASSRHDTRGQRYGYTF
TRBV28	TRBJ1-6	.	.	10	TGTGCCAGCCGTGACAGCTCACTCCACTTT	CASRDSSLHF
TRBV2	TRBJ1-1	.	.	15	TGTGCCAGCAATCCCCTCGACAGGTTTAATACTGAAGCTTTCTTT	CASNPLDRFNTEAFF
TRBV5-1	TRBJ1-1	.	.	14	TGCGCCAGCAGCTCAAGCCCTTCGAACACTGAAGCTTTCTTT	CASSSSPSNTEAFF
TRBV7-8	TRBJ2-7	TRBD2	.	17	TGTGCCAGCAGGAGGGCGGGAGGGCCAAGCTTCTCCTACGAGCAGTACTTC	CASRRAGGPSFSYEQYF
TRBV2	TRBJ2-5	.	.	15	TGTGCCAGCAGTGATGTGGGAGGTCCCCAAGAGACCCAGTACTTC	CASSDVGGPQETQYF
TRBV3-1/TRBV3-2	TRBJ1-1	.	.	12	TGTGCCAGCAGCCATGAGTACACTGAAGCTTTCTTT	CASSHEYTEAFF
TRBV5-1	TRBJ1-2	TRBD1	.	15	TGCGCCAGCTCCCCTACAGGGGCGCTCATCCTAGGCTACACCTTC	CASSPTGALILGYTF
TRBV19	TRBJ1-2	TRBD1	.	15	TGTGCCAGTAGTACAGGGACAGGGGTTGTGTGGGGCTACACCTTC	CASSTGTGVVWGYTF
TRBV2	TRBJ1-5	.	.	16	TGTGCCAGCAGTGAAGCCTTCCGGGGGGCAGGACAGCCCCAGCATTTT	CASSEAFRGAGQPQHF
TRBV12-3/TRBV12-4	TRBJ2-1	.	.	13	TGTGCCAGCAGTTTGGGTAGCTTCAATGAGCAGTTCTTC	CASSLGSFNEQFF
TRBV7-9	TRBJ1-2	.	.	15	TGTGCCAGCACCCCCCTGGGGCCGGGGGATCTCGGCTACACCTTC	CASTPLGPGDLGYTF
TRBV5-1	TRBJ2-2	TRBD2	.	16	TGCGCCAGCAGCTTGGGGGCGGGAGGCCACACCGGGGAGCTGTTTTTT	CASSLGAGGHTGELFF
TRBV4-2	TRBJ1-1	.	.	16	TGTGCCAGCAGCCAAGAAGCACGCCTGAGGAACACTGAAGCTTTCTTT	CASSQEARLRNTEAFF
TRBV12-3/TRBV12-4	TRBJ2-5	.	.	13	TGTGCCAGCAGTCCCACTAGCTTGGAGACCCAGTACTTC	CASSPTSLETQYF
TRBV12-3/TRBV12-4	TRBJ1-2	.	.	13	TGTGCCAGCAGTTTAAACAGGAACTATGGCTACACCTTC	CASSLNRNYGYTF
TRBV5-4	TRBJ2-2	TRBD2	.	15	TGTGCCAGCAGTCTAGCGGGAGGGTCAACCGGGGAGCTGTTTTTT	CASSLAGGSTGELFF
TRBV19	TRBJ2-5	.	.	11	TGTGCCAGCGGGGTAAAAGAGACCCAGTACTTC	CASGVKETQYF
TRBV5-1	TRBJ1-6	TRBD1	once	15	TGCGCCAGCAGTGTGGACAGGCCAACTAATTCACCCCTCCACTTT	CASSVDRPTNSPLHF
TRBV5-1	TRBJ1-1	.	.	16	TGCGCCAGCAGCTTGGATGCAGTTCGGGGGAACACTGAAGCTTTCTTT	CASSLDAVRGNTEAFF
TRBV18	TRBJ1-1	.	.	13	TGTGCCAGCCTAGGGGCCCTGAACACTGAAGCTTTCTTT	CASLGALNTEAFF
TRBV18	TRBJ2-2	.	.	15	TGTGCCAGCTCAGCGGGACGCCGGAACACCGGGGAGCTGTTTTTT	CASSAGRRNTGELFF
TRBV2	TRBJ1-1	.	once	12	TGTGCCAGCAGCGGGGTCCCCACTGAAGCTTTCTTT	CASSGVPTEAFF
TRBV4-1	TRBJ2-1	TRBD2	.	15	TGCGCCAGCAGATCAAGCGGGAGCTCCTACAATGAGCAGTTCTTC	CASRSSGSSYNEQFF